A single sample gave rise to the 9 T cell receptor beta chains below, sequenced in a study of T cells after yellow fever vaccination. MiXCR was run by TCRdb on the 5' RACE reads, yielding one entry per CDR3 protein. The sample records 200,000 to 300,000 distinct CDR3 sequences, approximately 6.7% being singletons. Sample: CD4+ T cells sorted from PBMCs, taken on the day of the yellow fever booster vaccination. The receptors were gathered from a man aged 30 to 45 who received the YFV17D yellow fever vaccine.

This clonotype was counted only a few times. The rearrangement links TRBV28 to TRBJ2-3; TRBD2 matches at 13 bases. Per the germline V gene, CDR1 is MDHEN and CDR2 is SYDVKM. The CDR3 has 14 amino acids. Trimming cost V 10 bases and J 5 bases; bases outside gene matches: 6. CDR3 in amino acids: CATTSGGAKDTQYF. The CDR3 region has the DNA TGTGCCACTACTAGCGGGGGGGCCAAAGATACGCAGTATTTT.

The chain employs TRBV10-3 and TRBJ1-5, with D tentatively TRBD1 (5 bases). The CDR3 length is 15 residues. Germline CDR1 ENHRY, CDR2 SYGVKD. V was trimmed by 0 bases and J by 6 bases, leaving 12 bases between them. CDR3 loop: CAISESAGVGQPQHF. Written as DNA, the CDR3 is TGTGCCATCAGTGAGTCGGCGGGGGTGGGTCAGCCCCAGCATTTT.

This clonotype was seen only once. The CDR3 nucleotides read TGTGCCAGCAGCCCCCGTGGTAGCGGGAGGGGGACCTACAATGAGCAGTTCTTC. It codes for CASSPRGSGRGTYNEQFF. The J gene is TRBJ2-1, the V gene TRBV3-1, with 11 bases lining up with TRBD2. The CDR3 is made up of 18 amino acids. Germline CDR1 is LGHDT and CDR2 is YNNKEL (reference sequence). V trimming: 4 bases; J trimming: 2 bases; junction bases outside the gene matches: 10.

This clonotype was seen a few times. The V call is TRBV27, the J call TRBJ2-7; the D is unclear. In germline, CDR1 is MNHEY, CDR2 SMNVEV (reference sequence). The length of the CDR3 is 16 residues. V lost 2 bases and J 3 bases, leaving 17 bases between the germline ends. The CDR3: CASSLDGVDAVYEQYF. The CDR3 bases are TGTGCCAGCAGTTTAGATGGGGTGGACGCCGTCTACGAGCAGTACTTC.

This clonotype occurred many times. Relative to the germline gene, one junction end is altered; a read error may explain this. The V gene is TRBV9, the J gene TRBJ2-2; TRBD1 might be the D (5 bases). The CDR3 runs to 12 residues. Germline V gene lookup returns CDR1 SGDLS and CDR2 YYNGEE. The CDR3, as DNA: TGTGCCAGCAGCTTGGGGCCCGGTGAGCTGTTTTTT. Amino acids: CASSLGPGELFF. The variable domain in full, with the rest retrieved from reference TRBV9 and TRBJ2-2, is DSGVTQTPKHLITATGQRVTLRCSPRSGDLSVYWYQQSLDQGLQFLIQYYNGEERAKGNILERFSAQQFPDLHSELNLSSLELGDSALYFCASSLGPGELFFGEGSRLTVL.

The chain recombines TRBV5-1 with TRBJ2-7, with a weak D call TRBD2 (6 bases). CDR3 length: 14 residues. V lost 5 bases, J lost 1 base, and 13 bases lay in between. Germline loops: CDR1 SGHRS, CDR2 YFSETQ. The CDR3 region has the DNA TGCGCCAGCAGTAAAGAGGCGGGATCCTACGAGCAGTACTTC. Translated: CASSKEAGSYEQYF.

This clonotype appeared many times. This chain connects TRBV11-2 to TRBJ1-3; a weak D match, TRBD1 (5 bases). Trimming pared 0 bases from V and 0 bases from J, leaving 18 bases between. Germline values: CDR1 SGHAT, CDR2 FQNNGV. The CDR3 totals 19 residues. CDR3 residues: CASSLEGLYRGGSGNTIYF. In DNA form, the CDR3 reads TGTGCCAGCAGCTTAGAGGGCCTGTATAGGGGAGGCTCTGGAAACACCATATATTTT. The full variable domain, completed using reference TRBV11-2 and TRBJ1-3, is EAGVAQSPRYKIIEKRQSVAFWCNPISGHATLYWYQQILGQGPKLLIQFQNNGVVDDSQLPKDRFSAERLKGVDSTLKIQPAKLEDSAVYLCASSLEGLYRGGSGNTIYFGEGSWLTVV.

This clonotype was picked up a small number of times. The V call is TRBV15, the J call TRBJ2-5; no clear D. Germline-derived CDR1 and CDR2 are LNHNV and YYDKDF (reference sequence). CDR3 length: 15 amino acids. V was trimmed by 2 bases and J by 5 bases, leaving 15 bases between them. CDR3 sequence (DNA): TGTGCCACCAGCAGAACCGGAGCAGGCGGTGAGACCCAGTACTTC. It specifies CATSRTGAGGETQYF.

This clonotype was found many times. The chain recombines TRBV5-1 with TRBJ1-2, with unresolved D. Germline lookup yields CDR1 SGHRS and CDR2 YFSETQ. CDR3 length: 12 amino acids. Trimming stripped 0 bases from V and 6 bases from J, with 6 bases between. CDR3 region: CASSLERNGYTF. The CDR3 nucleotides are TGCGCCAGCAGCTTGGAACGAAATGGCTACACCTTC.